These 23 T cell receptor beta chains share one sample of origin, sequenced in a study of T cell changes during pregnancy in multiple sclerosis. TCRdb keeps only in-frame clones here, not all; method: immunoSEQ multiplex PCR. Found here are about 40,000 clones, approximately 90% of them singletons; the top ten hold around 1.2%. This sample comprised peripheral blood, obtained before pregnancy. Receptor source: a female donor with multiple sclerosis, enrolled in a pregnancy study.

CDR3 nucleotides: TGTGCCACCGAACTGGGCGGGAATCAGCCCCAGCATTTT. Residues: CATELGGNQPQHF. The V and J genes are TRBV19 and TRBJ1-5; no clear D gene. The CDR3 spans 13 residues. CDR1 and CDR2 (germline): LNHDA, SQIVND (reference sequence). The V end was cut by 10 bases, the J end by 4 bases, with 14 bases between.

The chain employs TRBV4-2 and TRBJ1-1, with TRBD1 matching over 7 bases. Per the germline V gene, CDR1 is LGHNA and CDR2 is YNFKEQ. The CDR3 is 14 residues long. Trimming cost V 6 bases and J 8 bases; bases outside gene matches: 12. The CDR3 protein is CASSQTTDRAEAFF. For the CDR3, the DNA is TGTGCCAGCAGTCAAACGACTGACAGGGCCGAAGCTTTCTTT.

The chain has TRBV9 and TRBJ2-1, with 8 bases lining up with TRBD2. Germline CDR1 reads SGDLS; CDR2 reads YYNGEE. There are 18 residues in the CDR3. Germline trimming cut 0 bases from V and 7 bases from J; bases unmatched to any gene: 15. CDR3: CASSVAAGGGGKANEQFF. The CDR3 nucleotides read TGTGCCAGCAGCGTAGCGGCCGGGGGCGGGGGGAAAGCGAATGAGCAGTTCTTC.

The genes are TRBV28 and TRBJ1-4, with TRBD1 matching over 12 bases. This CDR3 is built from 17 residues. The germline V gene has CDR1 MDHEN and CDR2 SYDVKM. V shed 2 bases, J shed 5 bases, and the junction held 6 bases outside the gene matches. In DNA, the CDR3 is TGTGCCAGCAGTTTACCGGGACAGGGGGCGAAAAATGAAAAACTGTTTTTT. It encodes CASSLPGQGAKNEKLFF.

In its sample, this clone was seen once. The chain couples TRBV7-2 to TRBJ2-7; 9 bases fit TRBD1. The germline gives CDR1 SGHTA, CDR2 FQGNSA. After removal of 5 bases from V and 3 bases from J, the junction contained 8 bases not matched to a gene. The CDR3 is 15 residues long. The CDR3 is CASSPTAGQGYEQYF. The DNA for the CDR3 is TGTGCCAGCAGCCCCACCGCGGGACAGGGCTACGAGCAGTACTTC.

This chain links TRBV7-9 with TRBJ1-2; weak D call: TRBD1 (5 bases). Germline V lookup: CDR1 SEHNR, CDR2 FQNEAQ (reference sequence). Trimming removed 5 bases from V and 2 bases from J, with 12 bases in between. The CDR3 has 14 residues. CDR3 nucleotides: TGTGCCAGCAGCGGGGATGGGGGGAACTATGGCTACACCTTC. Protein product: CASSGDGGNYGYTF.

The chain's CDR3 is CSVEDRGQGSYEQYF. CDR3 in DNA: TGCAGCGTTGAAGATAGGGGACAGGGTTCCTACGAGCAGTACTTC. V gene TRBV29-1 combines with J gene TRBJ2-7; 9 bases fit TRBD1. J was trimmed by 1 base and V by 0 bases; bases with no gene match: 4. Germline CDR1 reads SQVTM; CDR2 reads ANQGSEA. CDR3 length: 15 residues.

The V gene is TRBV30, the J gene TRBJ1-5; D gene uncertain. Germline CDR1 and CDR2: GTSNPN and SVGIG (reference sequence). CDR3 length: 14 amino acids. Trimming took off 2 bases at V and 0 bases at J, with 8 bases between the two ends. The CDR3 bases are TGTGCCTGGAGTTCGGCGGCTAGCAATCAGCCCCAGCATTTT. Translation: CAWSSAASNQPQHF.

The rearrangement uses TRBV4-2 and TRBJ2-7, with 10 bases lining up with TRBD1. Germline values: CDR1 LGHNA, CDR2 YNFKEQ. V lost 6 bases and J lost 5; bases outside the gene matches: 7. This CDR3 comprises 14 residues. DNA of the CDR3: TGTGCCAGCAGGTTAGGACAGGGGGTCAACGAGCAGTACTTC. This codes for CASRLGQGVNEQYF.

The DNA of the CDR3 is TGTGCCAGCACCCCCCCGGGGTACAATGAGCAGTTCTTC. Its protein is CASTPPGYNEQFF. The rearrangement uses TRBV27 and TRBJ2-1; possible D gene TRBD2, 5 bases. Per the germline V gene, CDR1 is MNHEY and CDR2 is SMNVEV (reference sequence). Trimming shortened V by 7 bases and J by 4 bases, and 11 bases separated the two germline ends. The length of the CDR3 is 13 residues.

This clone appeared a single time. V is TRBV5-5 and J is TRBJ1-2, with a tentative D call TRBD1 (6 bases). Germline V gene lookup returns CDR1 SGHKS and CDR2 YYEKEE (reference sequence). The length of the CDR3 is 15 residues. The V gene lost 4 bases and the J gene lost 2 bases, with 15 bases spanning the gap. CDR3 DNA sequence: TGTGCCAGCAGCCCTTCTACAGGGTTCAACTATGGCTACACCTTC. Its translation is CASSPSTGFNYGYTF.

CDR3 sequence: CASSSGLAGETQYF. The CDR3 nucleotides are TGTGCCAGCAGCTCGGGACTAGCGGGAGAAACGCAGTATTTT. The rearrangement links TRBV13 to TRBJ2-3; 14 bases match TRBD2. CDR1 and CDR2 (germline): PRHDT, FYEKMQ (reference sequence). The V and J ends lost 4 bases and 9 bases, in that order; junction bases with no gene match: 3. This CDR3 has 14 residues.

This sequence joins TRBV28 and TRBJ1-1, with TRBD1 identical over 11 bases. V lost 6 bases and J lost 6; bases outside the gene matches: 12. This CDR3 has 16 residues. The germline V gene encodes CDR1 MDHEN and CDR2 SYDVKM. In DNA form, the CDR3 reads TGTGCCAGCAGAAGGGACAGGGGGGGTCGATACCCTGAAGCTTTCTTT. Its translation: CASRRDRGGRYPEAFF.

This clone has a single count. CDR3 sequence (DNA): TGTGCCAGCAGCGGAGGGACTAGCGGGAGTCAAGAGACCCAGTACTTC. Translating it yields CASSGGTSGSQETQYF. V gene TRBV5-6 combines with J gene TRBJ2-5, with 14 bases matching TRBD2. V gave up 4 bases and J gave up 2 bases; unmatched junction bases: 4. The CDR3 is 16 residues long. Germline V gene lookup returns CDR1 SGHDT and CDR2 YYEEEE.

The CDR3 nucleotides are TGTGCCAGCAGTGAAGCTCGGTTGTACGAGCAGTACTTC. This encodes CASSEARLYEQYF. The chain has TRBV6-1 and TRBJ2-7; D remains ambiguous. The CDR3 covers 13 residues. The germline V gene encodes CDR1 MNHNS and CDR2 SASEGT. Trimming took 0 bases from V and 4 from J, leaving 7 bases between them.

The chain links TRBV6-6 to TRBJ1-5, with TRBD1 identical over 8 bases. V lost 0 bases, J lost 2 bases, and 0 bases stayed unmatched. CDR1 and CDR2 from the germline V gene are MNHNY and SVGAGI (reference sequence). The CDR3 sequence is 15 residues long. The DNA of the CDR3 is TGTGCCAGCAGTTACTCGACAGGGGGCAATCAGCCCCAGCATTTT. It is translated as CASSYSTGGNQPQHF.

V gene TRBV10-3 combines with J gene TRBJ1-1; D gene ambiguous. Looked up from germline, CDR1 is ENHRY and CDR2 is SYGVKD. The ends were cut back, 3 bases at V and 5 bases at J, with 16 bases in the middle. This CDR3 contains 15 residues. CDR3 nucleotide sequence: TGTGCCATCAGTGATGATGGTCTGGGAGCGACTGAAGCTTTCTTT. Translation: CAISDDGLGATEAFF.

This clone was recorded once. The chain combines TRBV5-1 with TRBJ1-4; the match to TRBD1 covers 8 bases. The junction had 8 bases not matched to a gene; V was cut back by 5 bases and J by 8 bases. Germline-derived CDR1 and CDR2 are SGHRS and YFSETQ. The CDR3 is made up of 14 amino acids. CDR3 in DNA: TGCGCCAGCAGTCCGACAGGGGTTGGAGAAAAACTGTTTTTT. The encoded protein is CASSPTGVGEKLFF.

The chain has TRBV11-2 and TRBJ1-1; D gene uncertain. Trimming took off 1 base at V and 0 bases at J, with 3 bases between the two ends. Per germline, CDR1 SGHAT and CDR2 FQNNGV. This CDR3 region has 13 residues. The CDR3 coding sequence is TGTGCCAGCAGCTTAGCAGTGAACACTGAAGCTTTCTTT. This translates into CASSLAVNTEAFF.

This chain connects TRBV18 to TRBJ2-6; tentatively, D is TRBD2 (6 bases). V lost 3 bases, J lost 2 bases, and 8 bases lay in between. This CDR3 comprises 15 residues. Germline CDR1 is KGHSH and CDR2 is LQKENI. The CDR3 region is CASSPGTAGANVLTF. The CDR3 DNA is TGTGCCAGCTCACCCGGGACTGCTGGGGCCAACGTCCTGACTTTC.

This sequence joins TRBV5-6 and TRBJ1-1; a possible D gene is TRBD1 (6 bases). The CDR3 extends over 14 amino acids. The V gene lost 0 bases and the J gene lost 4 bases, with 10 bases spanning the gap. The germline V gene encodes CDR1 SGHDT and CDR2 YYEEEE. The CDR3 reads CASSLETGFTEAFF. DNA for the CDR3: TGTGCCAGCAGCTTGGAGACAGGATTCACTGAAGCTTTCTTT.

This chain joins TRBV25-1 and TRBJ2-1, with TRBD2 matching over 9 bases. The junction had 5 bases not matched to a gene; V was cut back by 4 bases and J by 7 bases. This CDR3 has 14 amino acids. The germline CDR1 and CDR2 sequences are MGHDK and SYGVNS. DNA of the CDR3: TGTGCCAGCAGTGCTAGCGGGGATGGGAATGAGCAGTTCTTC. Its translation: CASSASGDGNEQFF.

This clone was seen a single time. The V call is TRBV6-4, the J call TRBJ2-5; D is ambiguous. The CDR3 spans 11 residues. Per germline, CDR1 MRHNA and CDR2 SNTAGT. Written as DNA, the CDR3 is TGTGTCCCGGAGTACCAAGAGACCCAGTACTTC. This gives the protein CVPEYQETQYF.